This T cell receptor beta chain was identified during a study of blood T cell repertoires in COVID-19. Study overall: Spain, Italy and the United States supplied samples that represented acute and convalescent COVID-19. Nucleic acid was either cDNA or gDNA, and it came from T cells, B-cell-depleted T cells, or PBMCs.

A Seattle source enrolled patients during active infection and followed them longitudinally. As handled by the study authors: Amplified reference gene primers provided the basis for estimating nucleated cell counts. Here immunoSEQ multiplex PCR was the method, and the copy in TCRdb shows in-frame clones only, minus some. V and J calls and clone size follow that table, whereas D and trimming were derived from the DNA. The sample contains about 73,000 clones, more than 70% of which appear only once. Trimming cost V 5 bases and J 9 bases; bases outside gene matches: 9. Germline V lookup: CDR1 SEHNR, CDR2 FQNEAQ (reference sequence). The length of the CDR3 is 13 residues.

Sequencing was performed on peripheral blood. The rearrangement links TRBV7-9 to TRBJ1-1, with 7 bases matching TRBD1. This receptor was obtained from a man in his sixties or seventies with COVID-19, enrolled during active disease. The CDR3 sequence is CASSPEWTGQAFF. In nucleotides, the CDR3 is TGTGCCAGCAGCCCTGAATGGACAGGCCAAGCTTTCTTT. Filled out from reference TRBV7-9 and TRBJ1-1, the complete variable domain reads DTGVSQNPRHKITKRGQNVTFRCDPISEHNRLYWYRQTLGQGPEFLTYFQNEAQLEKSRLLSDRFSAERPKGSFSTLEIQRTEQGDSAMYLCASSPEWTGQAFFGQGTRLTVV.